The 29 T cell receptor beta chains below all came from one sample that was sequenced in a study of cytomegalovirus exposure and HLA in healthy donors. Researchers ran the PCR with 60 Vbeta and 13 Jbeta primers. Some clones are missing from TCRdb's copy, which holds only in-frame ones; the method was immunoSEQ multiplex PCR. Of roughly 90,000 clones detected, approximately 84% appear once; the ten largest clones hold around 2.3%. Sequences were obtained from PBMCs. The receptors derive from a man younger than 35 in good health and CMV-seronegative.

V is TRBV6-1 and J is TRBJ2-5; D call uncertain. The germline gives CDR1 MNHNS, CDR2 SASEGT. V lost 1 base and J 7 bases, leaving 13 bases between the germline ends. The CDR3 is made up of 14 amino acids. In DNA, the CDR3 is TGTGCCAGCAGTGAAGTCGGCGTCGCAGGGACCCAGTACTTC. Translation gives CASSEVGVAGTQYF.

The chain uses TRBV15 and TRBJ1-6, with unresolved D. The CDR3 length is 14 residues. V lost 1 base and J 7 bases, leaving 8 bases between the germline ends. Germline V lookup: CDR1 LNHNV, CDR2 YYDKDF (reference sequence). This chain's CDR3 is CATSRGAGNSPLHF. CDR3 bases: TGTGCCACCAGCAGAGGGGCGGGGAATTCACCCCTCCACTTT.

The V and J genes are TRBV5-5 and TRBJ2-7, with D possibly matching TRBD1 (5 bases). The V gene's germline CDR1 is SGHKS and CDR2 YYEKEE (reference sequence). The CDR3 length is 14 residues. Trimming took off 0 bases at V and 1 base at J, with 8 bases between the two ends. The CDR3 loop is CASSLERGSYEQYF. CDR3 coding DNA: TGTGCCAGCAGCTTGGAAAGGGGATCCTACGAGCAGTACTTC.

This chain joins TRBV27 and TRBJ2-1; possible D gene TRBD2, 5 bases. The germline CDR1 and CDR2 sequences are MNHEY and SMNVEV (reference sequence). Trimming pared 3 bases from V and 0 bases from J, leaving 12 bases between. The CDR3 is made up of 16 amino acids. The CDR3 is CASSFWGVNSYNEQFF. The CDR3 DNA is TGTGCCAGCAGTTTTTGGGGAGTGAACTCCTACAATGAGCAGTTCTTC.

The rearrangement links TRBV5-1 to TRBJ1-6; D is unresolved. Germline-derived CDR1 and CDR2 are SGHRS and YFSETQ. V gave up 2 bases and J gave up 0 bases, with 9 bases separating them. The CDR3 has 16 residues. CDR3 sequence (DNA): TGCGCCAGCAGCTTAGACACCATCTCCTATAATTCACCCCTCCACTTT. It yields the protein CASSLDTISYNSPLHF.

The J gene is TRBJ2-1, the V gene TRBV6-6; 7 bases match TRBD2. With V trimmed by 6 bases and J by 3 bases, 8 bases remained unmatched. The germline CDR1 and CDR2 sequences are MNHNY and SVGAGI (reference sequence). The CDR3 has 15 amino acids. DNA of the CDR3: TGTGCCAGCAGGAGGAGCGGGGATAGCTACAATGAGCAGTTCTTC. Its protein is CASRRSGDSYNEQFF.

There are a few counts of this clone. Its ends do not fully match the called genes, so a read error is possible. This sequence joins TRBV2 and TRBJ2-7; 7 nucleotides agree with TRBD1. Germline CDR1 SNHLY, CDR2 FYNNEI. The CDR3 covers 16 residues. In nucleotides, the CDR3 is TGTGCCAGCACTGAATCTCCCCCCCACAGGGGCGGCGAGCAGTACTTC. Translated, it gives CASTESPPHRGGEQYF.

V gene TRBV7-9 combines with J gene TRBJ2-4; TRBD1 matches 7 bases. V trimming: 5 bases; J trimming: 7 bases; junction bases outside the gene matches: 11. The CDR3 length is 15 residues. Germline CDR1 reads SEHNR; CDR2 reads FQNEAQ (reference sequence). The CDR3 DNA reads TGTGCCAGCAGCAGAGACAGGGTTTCGGGGAACATTCAGTACTTC. Protein: CASSRDRVSGNIQYF.

The rearrangement uses TRBV7-2 and TRBJ2-3, with 12 bases that match TRBD2. This CDR3 is 18 amino acids long. CDR1 is SGHTA and CDR2 is FQGNSA in the germline V gene. The V and J ends lost 5 bases and 0 bases, in that order; junction bases with no gene match: 9. The CDR3 spells CASSRGLAGTPSTDTQYF. The CDR3, as DNA: TGTGCCAGCAGCCGCGGACTAGCGGGAACCCCTAGCACAGATACGCAGTATTTT.

The chain links TRBV27 to TRBJ1-4; no firm D call. Germline V gene sequence: CDR1 MNHEY, CDR2 SMNVEV (reference sequence). The CDR3 spans 14 residues. V lost 5 bases and J lost 8, with 15 bases in between. In DNA, the CDR3 is TGTGCCAGCAGTCCGCGGGGAGGGAGGGAAAAACTGTTTTTT. Protein product: CASSPRGGREKLFF.

The DNA for the CDR3 is TGTGCCGGGGGGGACAGGCCTATCGCCGAAGCTTTCTTT. This translates into CAGGDRPIAEAFF. The J gene is TRBJ1-1, the V gene TRBV7-2; TRBD1 agrees at 8 bases. Looked up from germline, CDR1 is SGHTA and CDR2 is FQGNSA. After removal of 11 bases from V and 8 bases from J, the junction contained 13 bases not matched to a gene. The CDR3 covers 13 residues.

The V call is TRBV7-9, the J call TRBJ1-5; D not resolved. Germline V gene data show CDR1 as SEHNR and CDR2 as FQNEAQ (reference sequence). CDR3 length: 14 amino acids. V was trimmed by 1 base and J by 4 bases, leaving 8 bases between them. This CDR3 is CASSLGGLNQPQHF. CDR3 DNA: TGTGCCAGCAGCTTAGGAGGGCTGAATCAGCCCCAGCATTTT.

The chain combines TRBV30 with TRBJ2-7; weak D call: TRBD1 (5 bases). This CDR3 spans 14 amino acids. Trimming stripped 3 bases from V and 2 bases from J, with 14 bases between. The germline V gene has CDR1 GTSNPN and CDR2 SVGIG (reference sequence). CDR3 nucleotides: TGTGCCTGGAGCCGCCAGGGTCCAACCTACGAGCAGTACTTC. Amino acids: CAWSRQGPTYEQYF. Combining the CDR3 with reference TRBV30 and TRBJ2-7 gives the whole variable domain SQTIHQWPATLVQPVGSPLSLECTVEGTSNPNLYWYRQAAGRGLQLLFYSVGIGQISSEVPQNLSASRPQDRQFILSSKKLLLSDSGFYLCAWSRQGPTYEQYFGPGTRLTVT.

This sequence joins TRBV7-8 and TRBJ2-1; 8 bases are a match to TRBD1. The CDR3 is made up of 15 amino acids. Germline CDR1 SGHVS, CDR2 FQNEAQ. The trim removed 5 bases at V and 6 bases at J, leaving 9 bases unmatched. The CDR3, as DNA: TGTGCCAGCAGCCCGTGGACAGGGCCGGGCAATGAGCAGTTCTTC. Translating it yields CASSPWTGPGNEQFF.

As DNA, the CDR3 is TGTGCCAGCTCACCATCGGTGGCCCAGTACTTC. Its translation is CASSPSVAQYF. The gene calls are TRBV18 and TRBJ2-5, with D unclear. The germline V and J ends were trimmed by 2 bases and 9 bases, with 7 bases remaining between them. This CDR3 is built from 11 residues. The V gene's germline CDR1 is KGHSH and CDR2 LQKENI.

The CDR3 DNA reads TGTGCCTGGAGTGTACCGCGGGAGGGCCCCGTGGAGCAGTACTTC. Translating gives CAWSVPREGPVEQYF. The chain employs TRBV30 and TRBJ2-7; 9 bases line up with TRBD2. Germline CDR1 GTSNPN, CDR2 SVGIG (reference sequence). There are 15 residues in the CDR3. Losses at the gene ends were 0 bases for V and 7 bases for J; bases not matched to a gene: 10.

The chain carries TRBV28 and TRBJ1-4; D is perhaps TRBD1 (6 bases). The CDR3 has 15 amino acids. V lost 5 bases, J lost 6 bases, and 16 bases lay in between. Looked up from germline, CDR1 is MDHEN and CDR2 is SYDVKM. Here the CDR3 reads CASSLPGGGDEKLFF. In nucleotides, the CDR3 is TGTGCCAGCAGTCTCCCCGGCGGGGGCGATGAAAAACTGTTTTTT.

This clone has only a few counts. This sequence joins TRBV7-2 and TRBJ2-1; 11 bases map to TRBD1. Losses at the gene ends were 3 bases for V and 8 bases for J; bases not matched to a gene: 12. Germline values: CDR1 SGHTA, CDR2 FQGNSA. The CDR3 has 17 residues. The CDR3 DNA sequence: TGTGCCAGCAGCTTGGGATTCCGGGACAGGGGGTTCCATGAGCAGTTCTTC. Its translation is CASSLGFRDRGFHEQFF.

The chain joins TRBV9 to TRBJ2-1; perhaps TRBD2 as D (6 bases). Trimming took off 2 bases at V and 9 bases at J, with 15 bases between the two ends. Germline V gene sequence: CDR1 SGDLS, CDR2 YYNGEE. The CDR3 totals 14 residues. The CDR3 sequence: CASSVGNVGGEQFF. CDR3 nucleotides: TGTGCCAGCAGCGTCGGGAATGTCGGGGGTGAGCAGTTCTTC.

CDR3 sequence (DNA): TGTGCCAGCAGTTTACCACAGGGCAGTAGCGAAAAACTGTTTTTT. It encodes CASSLPQGSSEKLFF. The chain uses TRBV28 and TRBJ1-4; TRBD1 might be the D (6 bases). Between the trimmed V and J ends, which lost 2 bases and 8 bases, there was a span of 15 bases. This CDR3 has 15 residues. CDR1 and CDR2 from the germline V gene are MDHEN and SYDVKM.

The chain has TRBV13 and TRBJ2-7; 7 nucleotides agree with TRBD2. V lost 1 base and J lost 0; bases outside the gene matches: 6. Looked up from germline, CDR1 is PRHDT and CDR2 is FYEKMQ (reference sequence). This CDR3 has 16 residues. Written as DNA, the CDR3 is TGTGCCAGCAGCTTAGTTACTAGCGCGAGCTCCTACGAGCAGTACTTC. Translation: CASSLVTSASSYEQYF. Using reference TRBV13 and TRBJ2-7 for the parts outside the CDR3, the full variable domain is AAGVIQSPRHLIKEKRETATLKCYPIPRHDTVYWYQQGPGQDPQFLISFYEKMQSDKGSIPDRFSAQQFSDYHSELNMSSLELGDSALYFCASSLVTSASSYEQYFGPGTRLTVT.

In its sample, this clone was seen a few times. The chain joins TRBV6-4 to TRBJ1-1; D gene ambiguous. This CDR3 has 18 residues. Per the germline V gene, CDR1 is MRHNA and CDR2 is SNTAGT. Deletions cut 6 bases from V and 5 bases from J, with 28 bases between. The CDR3 coding sequence is TGTGCCAGCAGAGCGCTAAGTCCTCTGAAAACGCTCGGGACTGAAGCTTTCTTT. Translating gives CASRALSPLKTLGTEAFF.

In its sample, this clone was seen once. This rearrangement joins TRBV14 to TRBJ1-2; 9 nucleotides agree with TRBD1. V was clipped by 8 bases and J by 7 bases; unmatched bases: 2. CDR3 length equals 11 residues. Germline CDR1 SGHDN, CDR2 FVKESK. The CDR3 protein is CASLTGGGYTF. In DNA, the CDR3 is TGTGCCAGCCTGACAGGGGGTGGCTACACCTTC.

The V call is TRBV14, the J call TRBJ2-7; D might be TRBD1 (6 bases). Trimming removed 5 bases from V and 2 bases from J, with 13 bases in between. Germline V gene data show CDR1 as SGHDN and CDR2 as FVKESK. The CDR3 covers 14 residues. CDR3 coding DNA: TGTGCCAGCAGCGGGGGCCTTCCCCCCTACGAGCAGTACTTC. Translated, it gives CASSGGLPPYEQYF.

The rearrangement joins TRBV10-3 to TRBJ2-7; D may be TRBD2 (5 bases). The CDR3 is 19 residues long. Trimming pared 8 bases from V and 2 bases from J, leaving 31 bases between. From germline, CDR1 is ENHRY and CDR2 SYGVKD. CDR3 DNA: TGTGCCATCGCCTTCCCGGGAACGCAAAAAAGGCAGGATGCCTACGAGCAGTACTTC. Protein: CAIAFPGTQKRQDAYEQYF.

This chain links TRBV27 with TRBJ1-3; possibly TRBD1 for D (6 bases). The CDR3 is made up of 14 amino acids. The germline V gene encodes CDR1 MNHEY and CDR2 SMNVEV (reference sequence). Between the trimmed V and J ends, which lost 6 bases and 0 bases, there was a span of 9 bases. In DNA, the CDR3 is TGTGCCAGCAGCCGGACAGTCTCTGGAAACACCATATATTTT. Amino acids: CASSRTVSGNTIYF.

This chain uses TRBV18 with TRBJ2-7; possibly TRBD1 for D (7 bases). The CDR3 contains 16 residues. Germline V lookup: CDR1 KGHSH, CDR2 LQKENI. The V and J ends lost 0 bases and 6 bases respectively, with 18 bases between them. This CDR3 is CASSPPTGQGGGEQYF. The DNA for the CDR3 is TGTGCCAGCTCACCACCGACGGGCCAGGGGGGAGGCGAGCAGTACTTC.

This clone was detected once. The J gene is TRBJ1-2, the V gene TRBV11-1; 9 bases map to TRBD1. CDR1 is SGHAT, CDR2 FQDESV, per germline (reference sequence). This CDR3 has 13 amino acids. Germline trimming cut 5 bases from V and 9 bases from J; bases unmatched to any gene: 7. This CDR3 is CASSPGTGWSYTF. The DNA for the CDR3 is TGTGCCAGCAGCCCCGGGACAGGGTGGAGCTACACCTTC.

This chain joins TRBV4-1 and TRBJ2-5; perhaps TRBD2 as D (6 bases). The CDR3 sequence is 15 residues long. Trimming removed 4 bases at V and 1 base at J, with 13 bases between. Germline CDR1 MGHRA, CDR2 YSYEKL. The CDR3 reads CASSPQGGAQETQYF. The CDR3 nucleotides are TGCGCCAGCAGCCCACAAGGAGGGGCCCAAGAGACCCAGTACTTC.